This is a list of T cell receptor beta chains from one sample in a study of T-cell reconstitution after alpha-beta-depleted transplantation in children. TCRdb independently ran MiXCR on the PCR reads; one entry per CDR3 protein. The sample lists about 300,000 distinct CDR3 sequences; around a tenth were seen once. The sample in question was PBMCs, obtained before TCRalphabeta/CD19-depleted stem cell transplant. The receptors come from a boy younger than two with acute myeloid leukemia, due to receive a stem cell transplant. Both conserved end residues are part of each CDR3. The D gene is left open where the match is weak. Where a row states a size, it is once, few, many or the class of an expanded clone; other rows omit it.

TRBJ1-4	TRBV10-3	.	TRBD1	CAISGSGTDEKLFF	TGTGCCATCAGTGGTTCCGGGACAGATGAAAAACTGTTTTTT
TRBJ2-1	TRBV20-1	few	.	CSARPLWGSDEQFF	TGCAGTGCTAGGCCCCTCTGGGGGAGCGATGAGCAGTTCTTC
TRBJ2-3	TRBV28	many	TRBD1	CASSSAGTGVIDTQYF	TGTGCCAGCAGTTCGGCCGGGACAGGGGTGATAGATACGCAGTATTTT
TRBJ1-5	TRBV6-5	many	TRBD1	CASGPGGWLDQPQHF	TGTGCCAGCGGCCCAGGGGGCTGGTTAGATCAGCCCCAGCATTTT
TRBJ2-7	TRBV28	few	TRBD2	CASSSLAGAEYEQYF	TGTGCCAGCAGTTCCCTAGCGGGAGCTGAATACGAGCAGTACTTC
TRBJ1-2	TRBV7-3	many	TRBD1	CASSPQGQGSGYYGYTF	TGTGCCAGCAGCCCTCAAGGACAGGGATCAGGATACTATGGCTACACCTTC
TRBJ1-5	TRBV20-1	few	TRBD1	CSASFSRGVLGNQPQHF	TGCAGTGCTAGTTTCTCCAGGGGGGTGTTAGGCAATCAGCCCCAGCATTTT
TRBJ2-1	TRBV6-4	many	.	CASSAEGYYNEQFF	TGTGCCAGCAGTGCTGAGGGCTACTACAATGAGCAGTTCTTC
TRBJ2-3	TRBV19	.	TRBD2	CASSSGAGPTDTQYF	TGTGCCAGTAGTTCAGGAGCGGGACCCACAGATACGCAGTATTTT
TRBJ2-5	TRBV7-2	many	.	CASSLVGVGETQYF	TGTGCCAGCAGTTTAGTGGGAGTCGGAGAGACCCAGTACTTC
TRBJ2-7	TRBV6-1	many	.	CASRHSLGPYEQYF	TGTGCCAGCAGGCACAGCCTAGGACCCTACGAGCAGTACTTC
TRBJ2-3	TRBV24-1	many	TRBD1	CATSDLHRGQGAICTDTQYF	TGTGCCACCAGTGATTTGCATAGGGGACAGGGGGCAATTTGCACAGATACGCAGTATTTT
TRBJ2-5	TRBV21-1	.	.	CASSNLTGGSHQETQYF	TGTGCCAGCAGCAATTTGACAGGGGGTTCCCACCAAGAGACCCAGTACTTC
TRBJ2-1	TRBV20-1	few	.	CSARGSGHSTYNEQFF	TGCAGTGCTAGAGGCAGCGGGCACAGCACCTACAATGAGCAGTTCTTC
TRBJ1-4	TRBV20-1	many	TRBD1	CSASPGTVSEKLFF	TGCAGTGCTAGCCCCGGGACAGTCTCGGAAAAACTGTTTTTT
TRBJ2-7	TRBV4-2	many	TRBD2	CASSQLAGVPYEQYF	TGTGCCAGCAGCCAACTAGCGGGAGTCCCCTACGAGCAGTACTTC
TRBJ2-7	TRBV28	few	.	CASVQGIGRKYF	TGTGCCAGCGTACAGGGCATCGGCCGGAAGTACTTC
TRBJ2-6	TRBV3-1	.	.	CASSQPLSAGANVLTF	TGTGCCAGCAGCCAACCGTTATCGGCTGGGGCCAACGTCCTGACTTTC
TRBJ2-3	TRBV20-1	few	.	CSAETTDTQYF	TGCAGTGCTGAAACCACAGATACGCAGTATTTT
TRBJ1-1	TRBV7-9	.	.	CASSLAYRGRNTEAFF	TGTGCCAGCAGCTTAGCCTATCGGGGGCGGAACACTGAAGCTTTCTTT
TRBJ2-3	TRBV15	many	.	CATSPNAATDTQYF	TGTGCCACCAGTCCAAACGCCGCCACAGATACGCAGTATTTT
TRBJ1-6	TRBV4-3	many	.	CASSQGGSPLHF	TGCGCCAGCAGCCAAGGTGGTTCACCCCTCCACTTT
TRBJ2-7	TRBV11-2	.	.	CASSLDRAERISYEQYF	TGTGCCAGCAGCTTAGATCGGGCTGAGCGGATCTCCTACGAGCAGTACTTC
TRBJ1-5	TRBV6-5	few	TRBD1	CASSNNRGGNQPQHF	TGTGCCAGCAGCAACAACAGGGGAGGCAATCAGCCCCAGCATTTT
TRBJ1-2	TRBV2	many	.	CASSGGTLNYGYTF	TGTGCCAGCAGTGGCGGGACTCTCAACTATGGCTACACCTTC
TRBJ1-5	TRBV12-3/TRBV12-4	.	.	CASLLGGDSNQPQHF	TGTGCCAGCCTCTTAGGCGGTGATAGCAATCAGCCCCAGCATTTT
TRBJ1-3	TRBV28	.	.	CASSLKGYTLYF	TGTGCCAGCAGTCTTAAGGGATACACCCTATATTTT
TRBJ1-2	TRBV9	.	.	CASSRAGDYGYTF	TGTGCCAGCAGCCGAGCAGGGGACTATGGCTACACCTTC
TRBJ1-2	TRBV5-1	.	TRBD1	CASSLARTGQDPQANYGYTF	TGCGCCAGCAGCTTGGCTAGAACGGGACAGGACCCACAAGCTAACTATGGCTACACCTTC
TRBJ2-5	TRBV3-1	.	.	CASSQGRGVFETETQYF	TGTGCCAGCAGCCAAGGTAGGGGTGTTTTCGAGACGGAGACCCAGTACTTC
TRBJ2-1	TRBV6-2/TRBV6-3	.	TRBD2	CASSYSISVAGSSYNEQFF	TGTGCCAGCAGTTACTCGATCTCGGTAGCGGGGAGCTCCTACAATGAGCAGTTCTTC
TRBJ2-1	TRBV5-1	many	.	CASTLQVTDEQFF	TGCGCCAGCACCTTACAGGTCACGGATGAGCAGTTCTTC
TRBJ2-3	TRBV11-2	many	.	CASSLTPDTQYF	TGTGCCAGCAGTCTCACCCCAGATACGCAGTATTTT
TRBJ1-2	TRBV29-1	many	.	CSVEDLPSGYTF	TGCAGCGTTGAAGATCTACCTAGCGGCTACACCTTC
TRBJ1-1	TRBV10-3	few	TRBD1	CAISGSGTGVEAFF	TGTGCCATCAGTGGGTCCGGGACAGGGGTTGAAGCTTTCTTT
TRBJ2-1	TRBV7-8	few	.	CASSLDYGDNEQFF	TGTGCCAGCAGCCTAGATTATGGGGACAATGAGCAGTTCTTC
TRBJ2-1	TRBV7-3	once	.	CASSLGGVNEPFF	TGTGCCAGCAGCTTGGGCGGGGTAAATGAGCCGTTCTTC
TRBJ2-1	TRBV10-3	many	.	CAISEGDGYNEQFF	TGTGCCATCAGTGAGGGGGACGGCTACAATGAGCAGTTCTTC
TRBJ2-2	TRBV12-3/TRBV12-4	many	.	CASSPQGRFGGELFF	TGTGCCAGCAGCCCGCAGGGAAGGTTCGGCGGGGAGCTGTTTTTT
TRBJ2-5	TRBV24-1	many	.	CATSDSSRTDPSQLGETQYF	TGTGCCACCAGTGATTCCTCACGCACGGACCCATCCCAACTTGGGGAGACCCAGTACTTC
TRBJ2-5	TRBV7-2	many	.	CASSLAGAVRTQYF	TGTGCCAGCAGCTTAGCGGGGGCGGTACGGACCCAGTACTTC
TRBJ2-1	TRBV5-1	many	.	CASSWDPGYYNEQFF	TGCGCCAGCAGCTGGGATCCGGGATACTACAATGAGCAGTTCTTC
TRBJ2-5	TRBV20-1	many	TRBD2	CSATTSGETQYF	TGCAGTGCTACGACTAGCGGAGAGACCCAGTACTTC
TRBJ2-2	TRBV10-3	many	.	CAISEDSVTGELFF	TGTGCCATCAGTGAGGACAGCGTTACCGGGGAGCTGTTTTTT
TRBJ2-2	TRBV24-1	many	TRBD1	CATSDHLDRTGELFF	TGTGCCACCAGTGACCACTTGGACAGGACCGGGGAGCTGTTTTTT
TRBJ2-5	TRBV13	.	TRBD2	CASSLDPLAGQETQYF	TGTGCCAGCAGCTTAGACCCACTAGCGGGGCAAGAGACCCAGTACTTC
TRBJ2-2	TRBV14	many	.	CASSQWRVGTGELFF	TGTGCCAGCAGCCAGTGGAGGGTAGGGACCGGGGAGCTGTTTTTT
TRBJ2-3	TRBV4-2	many	TRBD2	CASSPRGGAFDTQYF	TGTGCCAGCAGCCCACGGGGGGGGGCCTTTGATACGCAGTATTTT
TRBJ2-2	TRBV24-1	few	.	CATKGPNTGELFF	TGTGCCACCAAAGGCCCGAACACCGGGGAGCTGTTTTTT
TRBJ2-7	TRBV5-6	many	TRBD1	CASSLGDRGLYEQYF	TGTGCCAGCAGCTTGGGGGACAGGGGTCTCTACGAGCAGTACTTC
TRBJ2-1	TRBV9	many	.	CASSVGGLGNNEQFF	TGTGCCAGCAGCGTAGGGGGCCTGGGGAACAATGAGCAGTTCTTC
TRBJ2-1	TRBV12-3/TRBV12-4	many	TRBD2	CATGGGSPYNEQFF	TGTGCCACCGGCGGCGGGAGCCCTTACAATGAGCAGTTCTTC